This TCR beta chain was profiled in a study of blood T cell repertoires in COVID-19. The CDR3 is 11 residues long. The V gene's germline CDR1 is GTSNPN and CDR2 SVGIG (reference sequence). Trimming pared 4 bases from V and 10 bases from J, leaving 8 bases between. Clones were read by immunoSEQ multiplex PCR, and TCRdb kept only the in-frame ones, dropping some. The table includes a few hundred thousand clones, 70% to 90% detected once. This clonotype originated in a woman younger than 35 who had recovered from COVID-19. The gene calls are TRBV30 and TRBJ1-6; no reliable D call. The sequenced material came from PBMCs or T cells enriched from blood (not recorded which). CDR3: CAWKLKSPLHF. As DNA, the CDR3 is TGTGCCTGGAAATTAAAATCACCCCTCCACTTT.